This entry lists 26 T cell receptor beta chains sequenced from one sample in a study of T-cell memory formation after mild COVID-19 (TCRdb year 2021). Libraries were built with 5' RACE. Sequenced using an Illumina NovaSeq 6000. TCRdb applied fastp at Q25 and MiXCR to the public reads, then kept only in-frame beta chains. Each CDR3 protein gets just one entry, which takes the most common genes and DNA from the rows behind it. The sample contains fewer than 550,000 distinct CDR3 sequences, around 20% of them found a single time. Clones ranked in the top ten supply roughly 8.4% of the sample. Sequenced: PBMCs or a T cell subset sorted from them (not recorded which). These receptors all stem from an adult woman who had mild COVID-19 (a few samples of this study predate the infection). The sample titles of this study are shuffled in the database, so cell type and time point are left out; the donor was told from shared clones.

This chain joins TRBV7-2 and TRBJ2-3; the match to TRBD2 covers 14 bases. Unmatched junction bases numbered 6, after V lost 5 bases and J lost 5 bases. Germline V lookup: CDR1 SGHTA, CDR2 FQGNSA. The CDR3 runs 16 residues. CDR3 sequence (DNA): TGTGCCAGCAGCCGCATCGGACTAGCGGGGGGAGATACGCAGTATTTT. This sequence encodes CASSRIGLAGGDTQYF.

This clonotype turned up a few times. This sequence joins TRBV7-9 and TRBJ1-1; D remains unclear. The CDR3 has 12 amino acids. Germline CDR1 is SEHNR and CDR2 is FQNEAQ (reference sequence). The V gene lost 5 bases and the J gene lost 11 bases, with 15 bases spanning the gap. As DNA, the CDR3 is TGTGCCAGCAGCCCCGGTGTCGTGGGTGCTTTCTTT. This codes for CASSPGVVGAFF.

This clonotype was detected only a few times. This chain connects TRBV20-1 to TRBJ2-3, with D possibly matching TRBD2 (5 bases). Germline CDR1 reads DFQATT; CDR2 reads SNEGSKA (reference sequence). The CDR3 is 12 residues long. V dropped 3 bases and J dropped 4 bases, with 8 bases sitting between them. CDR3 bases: TGCAGTGCTAGCGGGGATGCAGATACGCAGTATTTT. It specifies CSASGDADTQYF.

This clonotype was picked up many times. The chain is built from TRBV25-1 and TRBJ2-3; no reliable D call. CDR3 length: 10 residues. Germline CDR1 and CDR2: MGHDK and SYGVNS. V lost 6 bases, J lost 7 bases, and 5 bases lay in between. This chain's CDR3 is CASSQNTQYF. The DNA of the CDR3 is TGTGCCAGCAGCCAGAATACGCAGTATTTT.

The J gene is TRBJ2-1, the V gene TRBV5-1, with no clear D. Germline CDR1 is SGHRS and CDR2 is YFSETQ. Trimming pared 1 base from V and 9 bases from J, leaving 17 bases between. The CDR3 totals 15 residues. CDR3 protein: CASSLSLESRSEQFF. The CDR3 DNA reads TGCGCCAGCAGCTTGAGCCTAGAGAGTCGAAGTGAGCAGTTCTTC. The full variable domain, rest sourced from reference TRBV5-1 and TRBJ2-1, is KAGVTQTPRYLIKTRGQQVTLSCSPISGHRSVSWYQQTPGQGLQFLFEYFSETQRNKGNFPGRFSGRQFSNSRSEMNVSTLELGDSALYLCASSLSLESRSEQFFGPGTRLTVL.

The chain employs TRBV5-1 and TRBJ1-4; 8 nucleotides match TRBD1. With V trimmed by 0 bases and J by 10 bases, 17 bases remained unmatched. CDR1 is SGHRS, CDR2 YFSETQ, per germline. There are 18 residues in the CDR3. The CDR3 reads CASSLAQGTGTGRGKLFF. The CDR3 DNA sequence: TGCGCCAGCAGCTTGGCACAAGGAACCGGGACAGGCCGGGGAAAACTGTTTTTT.

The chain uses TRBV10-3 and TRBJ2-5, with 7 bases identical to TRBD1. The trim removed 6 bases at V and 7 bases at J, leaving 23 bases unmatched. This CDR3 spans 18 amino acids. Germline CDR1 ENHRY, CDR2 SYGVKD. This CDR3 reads CAISEAPSGARGGRTQYF. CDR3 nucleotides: TGTGCCATCAGCGAAGCCCCCTCCGGGGCCCGAGGGGGCCGGACCCAGTACTTC.

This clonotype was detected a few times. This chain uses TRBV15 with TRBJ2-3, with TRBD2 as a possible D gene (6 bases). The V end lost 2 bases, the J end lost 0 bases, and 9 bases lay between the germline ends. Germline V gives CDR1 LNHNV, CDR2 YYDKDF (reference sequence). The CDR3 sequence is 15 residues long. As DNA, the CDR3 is TGTGCCACCAGCAGACCCAGCGGGAGCACAGATACGCAGTATTTT. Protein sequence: CATSRPSGSTDTQYF.

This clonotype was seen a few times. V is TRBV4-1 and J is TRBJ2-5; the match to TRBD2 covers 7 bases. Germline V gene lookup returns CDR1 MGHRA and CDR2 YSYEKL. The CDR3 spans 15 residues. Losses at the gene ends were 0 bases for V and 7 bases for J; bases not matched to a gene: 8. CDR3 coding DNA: TGCGCCAGCAGCCAAGAGCCCGTCCCGGGGGGGACCCAGTACTTC. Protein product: CASSQEPVPGGTQYF.

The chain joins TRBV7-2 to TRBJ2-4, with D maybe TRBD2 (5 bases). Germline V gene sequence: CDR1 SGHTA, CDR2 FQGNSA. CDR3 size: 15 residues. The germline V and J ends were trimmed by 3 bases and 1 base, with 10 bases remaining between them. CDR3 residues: CASSFGEFAKNIQYF. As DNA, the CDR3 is TGTGCCAGCAGCTTCGGGGAATTCGCCAAAAACATTCAGTACTTC.

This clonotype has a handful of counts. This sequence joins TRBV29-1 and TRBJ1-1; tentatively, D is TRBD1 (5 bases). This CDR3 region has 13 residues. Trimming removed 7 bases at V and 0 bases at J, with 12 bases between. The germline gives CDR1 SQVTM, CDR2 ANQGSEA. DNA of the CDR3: TGCAGCGGCGCGGGACGGTTGAACACTGAAGCTTTCTTT. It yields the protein CSGAGRLNTEAFF.

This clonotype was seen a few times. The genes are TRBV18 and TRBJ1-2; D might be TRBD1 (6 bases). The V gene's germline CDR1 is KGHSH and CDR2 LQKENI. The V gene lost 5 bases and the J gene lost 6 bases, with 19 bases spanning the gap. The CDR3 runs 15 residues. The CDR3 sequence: CASSAGQTVFDGYTF. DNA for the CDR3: TGTGCCAGCTCAGCCGGACAGACGGTTTTCGATGGCTACACCTTC.

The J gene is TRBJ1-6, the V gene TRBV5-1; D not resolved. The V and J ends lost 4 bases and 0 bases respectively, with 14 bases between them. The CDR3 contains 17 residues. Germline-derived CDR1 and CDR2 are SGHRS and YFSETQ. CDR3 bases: TGCGCCAGCAGCCGCCAGGAGGCAAGCTCCTATAATTCACCCCTCCACTTT. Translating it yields CASSRQEASSYNSPLHF.

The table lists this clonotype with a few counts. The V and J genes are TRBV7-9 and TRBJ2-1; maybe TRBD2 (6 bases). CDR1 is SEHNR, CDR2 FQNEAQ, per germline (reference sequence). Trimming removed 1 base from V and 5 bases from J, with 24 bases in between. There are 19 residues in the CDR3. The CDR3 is CASSLGTPRGKTDHNEQFF. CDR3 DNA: TGTGCCAGCAGCTTAGGGACCCCGCGGGGTAAAACGGATCACAATGAGCAGTTCTTC.

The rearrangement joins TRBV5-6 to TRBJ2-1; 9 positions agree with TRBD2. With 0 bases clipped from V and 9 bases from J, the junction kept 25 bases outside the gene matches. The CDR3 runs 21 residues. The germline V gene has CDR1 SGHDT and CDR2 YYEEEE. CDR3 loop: CASSLAPVVRREGLGNSEQFF. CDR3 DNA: TGTGCCAGCAGCTTGGCCCCCGTGGTTAGGCGGGAGGGCCTCGGGAATAGTGAGCAGTTCTTC.

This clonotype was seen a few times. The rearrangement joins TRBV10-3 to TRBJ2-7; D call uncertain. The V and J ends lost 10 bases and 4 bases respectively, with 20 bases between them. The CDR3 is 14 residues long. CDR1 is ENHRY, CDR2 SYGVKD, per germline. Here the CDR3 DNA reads TGTGCCACTAGGCACAGCGAGACCAGATACGAGCAGTACTTC. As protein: CATRHSETRYEQYF.

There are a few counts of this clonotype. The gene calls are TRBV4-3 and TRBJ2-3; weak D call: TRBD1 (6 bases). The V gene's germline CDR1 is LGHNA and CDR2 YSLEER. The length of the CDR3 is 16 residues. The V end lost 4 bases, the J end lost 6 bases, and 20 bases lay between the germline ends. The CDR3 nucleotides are TGCGCCAGCAGCCCTCATCAGGGGTCCCCCACTGATACGCAGTATTTT. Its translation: CASSPHQGSPTDTQYF.

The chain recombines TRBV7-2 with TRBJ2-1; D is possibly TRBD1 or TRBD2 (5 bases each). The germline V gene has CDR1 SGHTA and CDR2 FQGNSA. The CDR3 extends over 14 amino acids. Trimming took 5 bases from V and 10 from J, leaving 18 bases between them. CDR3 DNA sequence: TGTGCCAGCAGCACACCGATAATGGGGGAGGAGCAGTTCTTC. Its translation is CASSTPIMGEEQFF.

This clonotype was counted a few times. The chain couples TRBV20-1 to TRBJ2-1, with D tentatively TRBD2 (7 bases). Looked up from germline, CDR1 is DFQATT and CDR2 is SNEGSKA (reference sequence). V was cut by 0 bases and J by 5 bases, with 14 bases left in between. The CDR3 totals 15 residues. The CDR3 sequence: CSARDARGLDNEQFF. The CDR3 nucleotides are TGCAGTGCTAGAGATGCGCGGGGGCTGGACAATGAGCAGTTCTTC.

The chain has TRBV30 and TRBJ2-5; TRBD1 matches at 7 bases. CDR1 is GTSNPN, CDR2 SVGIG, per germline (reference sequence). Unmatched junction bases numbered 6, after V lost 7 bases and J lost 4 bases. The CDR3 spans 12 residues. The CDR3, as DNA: TGTGCCTCAGACAGGGAATTAGAGACCCAGTACTTC. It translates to CASDRELETQYF.

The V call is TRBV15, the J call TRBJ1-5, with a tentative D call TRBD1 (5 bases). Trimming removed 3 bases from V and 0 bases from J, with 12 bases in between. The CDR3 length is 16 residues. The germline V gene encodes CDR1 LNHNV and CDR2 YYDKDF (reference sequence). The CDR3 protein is CATSSRGPDSNQPQHF. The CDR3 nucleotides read TGTGCCACCAGCAGTCGGGGACCTGATAGCAATCAGCCCCAGCATTTT.

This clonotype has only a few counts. The CDR3 DNA sequence: TGTGCCAGCAGTTTATTAGGCTATGGGCGGACCGGGGAGCTGTTTTTT. Its translation is CASSLLGYGRTGELFF. The chain carries TRBV27 and TRBJ2-2; D call uncertain. Trimming removed 1 base from V and 5 bases from J, with 14 bases in between. The V gene's germline CDR1 is MNHEY and CDR2 SMNVEV (reference sequence). The CDR3 extends over 16 amino acids.

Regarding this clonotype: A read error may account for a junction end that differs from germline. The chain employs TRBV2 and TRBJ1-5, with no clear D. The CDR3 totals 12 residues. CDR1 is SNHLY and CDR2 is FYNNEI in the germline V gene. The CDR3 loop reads CASSEALYPPIF. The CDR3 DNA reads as TGTGCCAGCAGTGAAGCGCTTTACCCCCCGATTTTT.

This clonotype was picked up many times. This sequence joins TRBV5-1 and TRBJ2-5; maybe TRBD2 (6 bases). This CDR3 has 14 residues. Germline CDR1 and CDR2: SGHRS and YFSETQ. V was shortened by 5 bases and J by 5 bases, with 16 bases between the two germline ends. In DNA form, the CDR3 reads TGCGCCAGCAGATTACCGGGAGTCTCGGAGACCCAGTACTTC. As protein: CASRLPGVSETQYF.

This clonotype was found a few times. For the CDR3, the DNA is TGTGCCAGCAGCGCACAGGGGACCATGAACACTGAAGCTTTCTTT. It specifies CASSAQGTMNTEAFF. This sequence joins TRBV9 and TRBJ1-1; 7 bases line up with TRBD1. The CDR3 runs 15 residues. Germline CDR1 SGDLS, CDR2 YYNGEE. The J segment lost 0 bases and the V segment lost 3 bases, leaving 5 bases of the junction unmatched.

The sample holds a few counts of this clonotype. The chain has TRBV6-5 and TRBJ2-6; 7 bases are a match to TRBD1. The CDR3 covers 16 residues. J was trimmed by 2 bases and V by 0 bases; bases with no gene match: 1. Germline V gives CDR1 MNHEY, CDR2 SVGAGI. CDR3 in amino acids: CASSYSGGAGANVLTF. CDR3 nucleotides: TGTGCCAGCAGTTACTCAGGGGGCGCTGGGGCCAACGTCCTGACTTTC.